This T cell receptor beta chain appears in the sequencing data of a study of blood T cell repertoires in COVID-19. Repertoires were generated with immunoSEQ multiplex PCR, while TCRdb's copy carries only in-frame clones and drops some. The data contain 230,000 or so clones, around 80% of them singletons. Trimming left V 1 base short and J 7 bases short, with 16 bases between. There are 15 residues in the CDR3. Germline CDR1 is SGHTA and CDR2 is FQGNSA. This chain uses TRBV7-2 with TRBJ1-2; D perhaps matches TRBD1 (5 bases). The sequence came from a man between 40 and 49 years old who had recovered from COVID-19. What was sequenced was peripheral blood. CDR3 in DNA: TGTGCCAGCAGCTTAGTAAGGGGCTCTAACGTTGGCTACACCTTC. Translating gives CASSLVRGSNVGYTF. Full variable domain (remainder filled in from reference TRBV7-2 and TRBJ1-2): GAGVSQSPSNKVTEKGKDVELRCDPISGHTALYWYRQSLGQGLEFLIYFQGNSAPDKSGLPSDRFSAERTGGSVSTLTIQRTQQEDSAVYLCASSLVRGSNVGYTFGSGTRLTVV.